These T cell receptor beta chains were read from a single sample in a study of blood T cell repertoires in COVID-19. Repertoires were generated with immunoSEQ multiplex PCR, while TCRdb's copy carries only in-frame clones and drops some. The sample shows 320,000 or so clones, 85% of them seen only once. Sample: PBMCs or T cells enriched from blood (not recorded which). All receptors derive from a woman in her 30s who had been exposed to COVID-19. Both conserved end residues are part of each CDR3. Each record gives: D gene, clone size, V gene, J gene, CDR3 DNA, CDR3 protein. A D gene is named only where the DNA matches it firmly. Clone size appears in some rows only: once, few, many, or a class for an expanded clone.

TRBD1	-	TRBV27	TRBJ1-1	TGTGCCAGCAGTTCTCAGGGGGCGTACACTGAAGCTTTCTTT	CASSSQGAYTEAFF
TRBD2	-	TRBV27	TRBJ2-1	TGTGCCAGCAGTTTGAACCGGGGGGGGTACAATGAGCAGTTCTTC	CASSLNRGGYNEQFF
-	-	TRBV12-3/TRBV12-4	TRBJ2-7	TGTGCCAGCAGTTTTTGGGGGGGGCTGGAGCAGTACTTC	CASSFWGGLEQYF
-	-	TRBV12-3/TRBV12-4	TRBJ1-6	TGTGCCAGCAGTTTACGACTTTCACCCCTCCACTTT	CASSLRLSPLHF
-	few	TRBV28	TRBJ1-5	TGTGCCAGCAGTTTTTCGGAGGGACTTCAGCCCCAGCATTTT	CASSFSEGLQPQHF
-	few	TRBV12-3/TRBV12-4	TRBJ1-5	TGTGCCAGCAGTTTAAACAGAGATCAGCCCCAGCATTTT	CASSLNRDQPQHF
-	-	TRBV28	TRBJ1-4	TGTGCCAGCATGGGAGGGGCCCTAGCTTTT	CASMGGALAF
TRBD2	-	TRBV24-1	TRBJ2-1	TGTGCCACCAGTGGCCCTCGGGCTAGCGGGGGGAGTAATGAGCAGTTCTTC	CATSGPRASGGSNEQFF
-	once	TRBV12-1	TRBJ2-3	TGTGCCAGCAGCTTTGCGGCGGGGGGCAGTTTCGGCACAGATACGCAGTATTTT	CASSFAAGGSFGTDTQYF
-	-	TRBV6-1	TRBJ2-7	TGTGCCAGCAGTGAAACACAGGGCTACGAGCAGTACTTC	CASSETQGYEQYF
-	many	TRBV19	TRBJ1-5	TGTGCCAGTAGTGCCTACGAAACAGGGACGCGCCAGCCCCAGCATTTT	CASSAYETGTRQPQHF
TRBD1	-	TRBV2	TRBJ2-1	TGTGCCAGCAGTGGGGACAGGGGCGGCCCAAGCTCCTACAATGAGCAGTTCTTC	CASSGDRGGPSSYNEQFF
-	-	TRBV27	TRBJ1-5	TGTGCCAGCAGCGCCCGGGTTGGCAATCAGCCCCAGCATTTT	CASSARVGNQPQHF
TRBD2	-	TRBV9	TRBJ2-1	TGTGCCAGCAGCGCTCAAGCGGGGGGGCTTGGGGAGCAGTTCTTC	CASSAQAGGLGEQFF
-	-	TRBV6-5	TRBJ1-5	TGTGCCAGCAGCCTCCCGGGGCAGCCCCAGCATTTT	CASSLPGQPQHF
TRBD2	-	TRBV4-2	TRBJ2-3	TGTGCCAGCAGCCAAGAAATTACTAGCGGGGGCACAGATACGCAGTATTTT	CASSQEITSGGTDTQYF
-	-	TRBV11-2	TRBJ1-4	TGTGCCAGCAGCTCCCATGGGGCTGATGAAAAACTGTTTTTT	CASSSHGADEKLFF
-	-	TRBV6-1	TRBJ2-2	TGTGCCAGCAGTGCGGCGGGTATTCGGAACACCGGGGAGCTGTTTTTT	CASSAAGIRNTGELFF
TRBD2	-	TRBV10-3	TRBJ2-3	TGTGCCATCAGTGAGCCTAGCGGGAGGGGAACAGATACGCAGTATTTT	CAISEPSGRGTDTQYF
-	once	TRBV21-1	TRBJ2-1	TGTGCCAGCAGCAAAAAGACAGGGGGCGTCTACAATGAGCAGTTCTTC	CASSKKTGGVYNEQFF
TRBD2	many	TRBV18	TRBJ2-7	TGTGCCAGCTCACGGGAGGGCGAGCAGTACTTC	CASSREGEQYF
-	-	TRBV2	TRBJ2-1	TGTGCCAGCAGGGAGGGCAGCTCCTACAATGAGCAGTTCTTC	CASREGSSYNEQFF
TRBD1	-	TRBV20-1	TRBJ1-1	TGCAGTGCCAGTAATCAGGGGGTCACTGAAGCTTTCTTT	CSASNQGVTEAFF
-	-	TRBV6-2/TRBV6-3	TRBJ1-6	TGTGCCAGCAGTGAGCCACAGGAATACTCCTATAATTCACCCCTCCACTTT	CASSEPQEYSYNSPLHF
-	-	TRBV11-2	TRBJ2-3	TGTGCCAGCAGCCCCACTACAGATACGCAGTATTTT	CASSPTTDTQYF
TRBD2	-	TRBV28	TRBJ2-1	TGTGCCAGCGTCTTAGCGGGGGATTTCAATGAGCAGTTCTTC	CASVLAGDFNEQFF
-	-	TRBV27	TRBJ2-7	TGTGCCAGCAGTCCAAAAGCGCTTGGGAGTACCTACGAGCAGTACTTC	CASSPKALGSTYEQYF
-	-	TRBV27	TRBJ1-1	TGTGCCAGCAGTTTGGGTCAGGGGAACACTGAAGCTTTCTTT	CASSLGQGNTEAFF
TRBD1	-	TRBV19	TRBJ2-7	TGTGCCAGTAGTATCTCGAGGACAGGCGGCTACGAGCAGTACTTC	CASSISRTGGYEQYF
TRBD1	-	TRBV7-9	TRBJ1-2	TGTGCCAGCAGCTTGCGGTTAGGACAGGGGGCAAAGGACTATGGCTACACCTTC	CASSLRLGQGAKDYGYTF
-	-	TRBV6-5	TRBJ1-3	TGTGCCAGCAGTTACTCATTAGACAGCTCTGGAAACACCATATATTTT	CASSYSLDSSGNTIYF
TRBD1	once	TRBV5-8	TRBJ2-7	TGTGCCAGCAGCTCCGGGACAGGGAAGTTAGAGCAGTACTTC	CASSSGTGKLEQYF
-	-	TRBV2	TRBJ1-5	TGTGCCAGCAGTGACAGGGATCAGCCCCAGCATTTT	CASSDRDQPQHF
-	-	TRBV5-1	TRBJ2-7	TGCGCCAGCAGCTCCAGCTCCTACGAGCAGTACTTC	CASSSSSYEQYF
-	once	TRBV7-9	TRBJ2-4	TGTGCCAGCAGCCCCCTCGACATTCAGTACTTC	CASSPLDIQYF
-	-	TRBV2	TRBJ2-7	TGTGCCAGCAGTGAAGAGGGGCTAACCTACGTGCAGTACTTC	CASSEEGLTYVQYF
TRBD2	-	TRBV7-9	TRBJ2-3	TGTGCCAGCAGCCCAGAGGGACTACTTGGAGATACGCAGTATTTT	CASSPEGLLGDTQYF
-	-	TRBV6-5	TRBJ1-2	TGTGCCAGCAGCAACGGGGGGCGCAACTATGGCTACACCTTC	CASSNGGRNYGYTF
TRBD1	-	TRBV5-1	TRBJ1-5	TGCGCCAGCAGCCCGCAGGGGGGACAGCCCCAGCATTTT	CASSPQGGQPQHF
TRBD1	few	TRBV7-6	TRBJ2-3	TGTGCCAGCAGCTCAAAGACAGGGGGGAAGACAGATACGCAGTATTTT	CASSSKTGGKTDTQYF
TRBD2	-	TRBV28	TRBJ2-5	TGTGCCAGCAGAAGGGGCGCGGGAGAAGAGACCCAGTACTTC	CASRRGAGEETQYF
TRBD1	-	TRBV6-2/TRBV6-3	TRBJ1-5	TGTGCCAGCAGTTACACGGGACAGGGCAATCAGCCCCAGCATTTT	CASSYTGQGNQPQHF
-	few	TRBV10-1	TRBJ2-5	TGCGCCAGCAGTGCCGTGACAGGTTTCCAAGAGACCCAGTACTTC	CASSAVTGFQETQYF
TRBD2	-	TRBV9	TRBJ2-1	TGTGCCAGCAGCCCCCGACTAGCGGACAATGAGCAGTTCTTC	CASSPRLADNEQFF
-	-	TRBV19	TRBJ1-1	TGTGCCAGTATGAAACAGAAGAACACTGAAGCTTTCTTT	CASMKQKNTEAFF
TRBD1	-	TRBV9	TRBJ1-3	TGTGCCAGCAGCGTAGGGACAGGGGGTATTAACACCATATATTTT	CASSVGTGGINTIYF